These 32 T cell receptor beta chains originate from one sample sequenced in a study of beta chain features in type 1 diabetes. cDNA synthesis used the whole RNA isolate, giving expressed TCRB sequences. Clones were read by immunoSEQ multiplex PCR, and TCRdb kept only the in-frame ones, dropping some. Among 850,000 to 900,000 clones, 15% to 20% were seen once, and the ten largest hold 0.02% to 0.025%. The sequencing input was naive CD4+ T cells from blood. The receptors originated from a woman under 30 in good health.

This clone showed up just a few times. The CDR3 reads CASSEGWAGGTYEQYF. The DNA for the CDR3 is TGTGCCAGCAGTGAAGGATGGGCGGGAGGGACCTACGAGCAGTACTTC. This sequence joins TRBV2 and TRBJ2-7; TRBD2 matches at 9 bases. CDR3 length: 16 amino acids. Germline V lookup: CDR1 SNHLY, CDR2 FYNNEI. With V trimmed by 1 base and J by 2 bases, 6 bases remained unmatched.

This clone was detected a few times. The rearrangement links TRBV14 to TRBJ1-2; D gene ambiguous. The V end lost 0 bases, the J end lost 5 bases, and 16 bases lay between the germline ends. The CDR3 is made up of 16 amino acids. Germline values: CDR1 SGHDN, CDR2 FVKESK. The CDR3 coding sequence is TGTGCCAGCAGCCAAGAGTTTGCCAGGCCCGGGTATGGCTACACCTTC. This sequence encodes CASSQEFARPGYGYTF.

The chain has TRBV2 and TRBJ2-3; no firm D call. CDR3 length: 14 amino acids. V shed 2 bases and J shed 5 bases, with 11 bases lying between them. Germline values: CDR1 SNHLY, CDR2 FYNNEI. CDR3 nucleotides: TGTGCCAGCAGTGAAAAAGCGTTCATAGATACGCAGTATTTT. Its protein is CASSEKAFIDTQYF.

This clone was detected a few times. V usage is TRBV11-2 and J usage is TRBJ2-5; unclear D gene. Per the germline V gene, CDR1 is SGHAT and CDR2 is FQNNGV. This CDR3 is built from 14 residues. V lost 2 bases and J lost 5, with 12 bases in between. DNA of the CDR3: TGTGCCAGCAGCTTATCGTGGCTCCCGGAGACCCAGTACTTC. Protein sequence: CASSLSWLPETQYF.

DNA for the CDR3: TGTGCCAGCTCACCTTCGACTAGCTTTGGTGAGCAGTTCTTC. Translation: CASSPSTSFGEQFF. V gene TRBV18 combines with J gene TRBJ2-1; 7 nucleotides line up with TRBD2. The germline CDR1 and CDR2 sequences are KGHSH and LQKENI. This CDR3 has 14 amino acids. After removal of 3 bases from V and 9 bases from J, the junction contained 8 bases not matched to a gene.

This clone occurred a few times. The gene calls are TRBV27 and TRBJ2-2; TRBD1 aligns across 7 bases. In germline, CDR1 is MNHEY, CDR2 SMNVEV (reference sequence). Trimming at V came to 5 bases and at J to 5 bases, leaving 11 bases not matched to a gene. This CDR3 is built from 16 residues. As DNA, the CDR3 is TGTGCCAGCAGTAGCTGGACAGGTCGGTTAACCGGGGAGCTGTTTTTT. Protein: CASSSWTGRLTGELFF.

This chain connects TRBV6-6 to TRBJ2-3, with D maybe TRBD2 (6 bases). V was trimmed by 4 bases and J by 3 bases, leaving 14 bases between them. This CDR3 comprises 15 residues. Germline V gene lookup returns CDR1 MNHNY and CDR2 SVGAGI (reference sequence). DNA of the CDR3: TGTGCCAGCAGTTTGGCGGGGCGAGGGACAGATACGCAGTATTTT. Its translation is CASSLAGRGTDTQYF.

This clone was seen more than once but under ten times. The chain uses TRBV7-9 and TRBJ2-6; TRBD2 might be the D (5 bases). CDR1 and CDR2 from the germline V gene are SEHNR and FQNEAQ (reference sequence). The CDR3 length is 15 residues. V was pared by 10 bases and J by 0 bases, with 13 bases between. CDR3 protein: CATIRGYSGANVLTF. The DNA for the CDR3 is TGTGCCACCATACGGGGTTACTCTGGGGCCAACGTCCTGACTTTC.

This clone showed up just a few times. The chain joins TRBV11-1 to TRBJ2-2; 9 bases map to TRBD2. CDR3 length: 19 amino acids. In germline, CDR1 is SGHAT, CDR2 FQDESV (reference sequence). The J segment lost 3 bases and the V segment lost 2 bases, leaving 13 bases of the junction unmatched. The CDR3 DNA sequence: TGTGCCAGCAGCTTATCACTTGGTAGCGGGAGTCTTGACACCGGGGAGCTGTTTTTT. Amino acid sequence: CASSLSLGSGSLDTGELFF.

The V and J genes are TRBV14 and TRBJ2-5, with D hard to call. Germline V gene sequence: CDR1 SGHDN, CDR2 FVKESK. The ends were cut back, 2 bases at V and 2 bases at J, with 12 bases in the middle. The CDR3 has 15 residues. This chain's CDR3 is CASSQRAGIQETQYF. CDR3 in DNA: TGTGCCAGCAGCCAAAGGGCAGGAATACAAGAGACCCAGTACTTC.

V gene TRBV5-1 combines with J gene TRBJ2-7; perhaps TRBD2 as D (7 bases). The CDR3 runs 16 residues. Trimming stripped 4 bases from V and 4 bases from J, with 21 bases between. CDR1 is SGHRS, CDR2 YFSETQ, per germline. The CDR3: CASSPRGGSPAYEQYF. CDR3 sequence (DNA): TGCGCCAGCAGCCCGAGGGGGGGATCCCCGGCGTACGAGCAGTACTTC.

This clone showed up just a few times. The chain has TRBV27 and TRBJ1-1; D uncertain. This CDR3 has 15 residues. The germline gives CDR1 MNHEY, CDR2 SMNVEV (reference sequence). Trimming removed 2 bases at V and 1 base at J, with 11 bases between. The CDR3 region is CASSLGQRRNTEAFF. The CDR3 bases are TGTGCCAGCAGTTTAGGTCAGCGGCGGAACACTGAAGCTTTCTTT.

This clone was seen more than once but under ten times. V usage is TRBV5-4 and J usage is TRBJ2-5, with unresolved D. The germline V and J ends were trimmed by 2 bases and 5 bases, with 13 bases remaining between them. Germline CDR1 and CDR2: SGHNT and YYREEE (reference sequence). This CDR3 is 14 amino acids long. The CDR3 nucleotides are TGTGCCAGCAGCTTATGGACGCTGAGGGAGACCCAGTACTTC. Protein: CASSLWTLRETQYF.

V is TRBV7-9 and J is TRBJ2-5; TRBD1 is a possible D gene (5 bases). CDR3 length equals 13 residues. Trimming shortened V by 3 bases and J by 8 bases, and 13 bases separated the two germline ends. Germline CDR1 reads SEHNR; CDR2 reads FQNEAQ (reference sequence). In DNA, the CDR3 is TGTGCCAGCAGCTTTAACAGGAAGATCACCCAGTACTTC. Residues: CASSFNRKITQYF.

This clone was detected only a few times. This chain connects TRBV9 to TRBJ2-1; weak D call: TRBD2 (6 bases). Per germline, CDR1 SGDLS and CDR2 YYNGEE. This CDR3 has 15 amino acids. V was clipped by 4 bases and J by 7 bases, with 18 bases between them. The CDR3 coding sequence is TGTGCCAGCAGCCCTTGGAGGGGTGGGGCAAATGAGCAGTTCTTC. Amino acid sequence: CASSPWRGGANEQFF.

The chain employs TRBV6-5 and TRBJ1-3; no definite D call. Trimming removed 2 bases at V and 7 bases at J, with 6 bases between. This CDR3 has 12 residues. Germline V gives CDR1 MNHEY, CDR2 SVGAGI. CDR3 region: CASSYTRNTIYF. The CDR3 nucleotides are TGTGCCAGCAGTTACACGCGGAACACCATATATTTT.

A few counts support this clone. The rearrangement joins TRBV18 to TRBJ2-5, with D perhaps matching TRBD1 (6 bases). CDR3 length: 14 residues. Germline V gene data show CDR1 as KGHSH and CDR2 as LQKENI. Trimming left V 2 bases short and J 4 bases short, with 11 bases between. As DNA, the CDR3 is TGTGCCAGCTCACCATCTCTAGGGGGAGAGACCCAGTACTTC. It codes for CASSPSLGGETQYF.

The chain is built from TRBV7-2 and TRBJ1-5; a weak D match, TRBD1 (5 bases). Germline CDR1 reads SGHTA; CDR2 reads FQGNSA. V was clipped by 3 bases and J by 7 bases, with 16 bases between them. The length of the CDR3 is 15 residues. The CDR3 nucleotides are TGTGCCAGCAGCTTTAGCGGGCAGGGACGCCAGCCCCAGCATTTT. This gives the protein CASSFSGQGRQPQHF.

The J gene is TRBJ2-1, the V gene TRBV6-6; D not certain. CDR3 length equals 15 residues. The ends were cut back, 3 bases at V and 4 bases at J, with 13 bases in the middle. Germline lookup yields CDR1 MNHNY and CDR2 SVGAGI (reference sequence). The CDR3 DNA sequence: TGTGCCAGCAGTTATCTTCTAGAGGTGTACAATGAGCAGTTCTTC. It yields the protein CASSYLLEVYNEQFF.

This clone was counted a few times. The chain is built from TRBV7-9 and TRBJ2-7; 9 bases align to TRBD1. Per the germline V gene, CDR1 is SEHNR and CDR2 is FQNEAQ (reference sequence). This CDR3 contains 13 residues. V lost 5 bases and J lost 5; bases outside the gene matches: 4. The CDR3 spells CASSHWDRDEQYF. Here the CDR3 DNA reads TGTGCCAGCAGCCATTGGGACAGGGACGAGCAGTACTTC.

Only a few counts were recorded for this clone. This chain joins TRBV4-2 and TRBJ2-6; maybe TRBD1 (6 bases). V lost 1 base, J lost 1 base, and 14 bases lay in between. CDR3 size: 18 residues. Germline V CDR1 and CDR2: LGHNA, YNFKEQ. The CDR3 sequence is CASSQGSLQGSGANVLTF. CDR3 in DNA: TGTGCCAGCAGCCAAGGGTCTCTACAGGGTTCTGGGGCCAACGTCCTGACTTTC.

The chain couples TRBV25-1 to TRBJ1-6; 10 positions match TRBD1. Germline V gene data show CDR1 as MGHDK and CDR2 as SYGVNS. With V trimmed by 3 bases and J by 9 bases, 8 bases remained unmatched. The CDR3 is 16 residues long. The CDR3 loop is CASSDFGQGVFSPLHF. The CDR3 DNA reads TGTGCCAGCAGTGATTTCGGACAGGGGGTGTTTTCACCCCTCCACTTT.

There are a few counts of this clone. The V call is TRBV11-2, the J call TRBJ2-6, with no clear D. V was shortened by 0 bases and J by 3 bases, with 15 bases between the two germline ends. Germline lookup yields CDR1 SGHAT and CDR2 FQNNGV. The CDR3 runs to 18 residues. Here the CDR3 reads CASSLDNLGSGGANVLTF. The CDR3 DNA sequence: TGTGCCAGCAGCTTAGATAATTTGGGAAGTGGTGGGGCCAACGTCCTGACTTTC. Full variable domain (outside the CDR3, taken from reference TRBV11-2 and TRBJ2-6): EAGVAQSPRYKIIEKRQSVAFWCNPISGHATLYWYQQILGQGPKLLIQFQNNGVVDDSQLPKDRFSAERLKGVDSTLKIQPAKLEDSAVYLCASSLDNLGSGGANVLTFGAGSRLTVL.

This chain links TRBV10-2 with TRBJ2-4, with 7 bases aligning to TRBD1. The junction had 2 bases not matched to a gene; V was cut back by 8 bases and J by 7 bases. This CDR3 spans 11 amino acids. Looked up from germline, CDR1 is WSHSY and CDR2 is SAAADI. The CDR3 coding sequence is TGCGCCAGCTTGGACAGGAACATTCAGTACTTC. Its translation is CASLDRNIQYF.

This chain joins TRBV18 and TRBJ2-1; a possible D gene is TRBD2 (6 bases). This CDR3 contains 14 residues. Germline CDR1 is KGHSH and CDR2 is LQKENI. Trimming left V 2 bases short and J 6 bases short, with 11 bases between. The CDR3 sequence is CASSPGVAVNEQFF. In nucleotides, the CDR3 is TGTGCCAGCTCACCAGGGGTAGCGGTCAATGAGCAGTTCTTC.

The chain joins TRBV6-6 to TRBJ1-2; D unclear. The germline gives CDR1 MNHNY, CDR2 SVGAGI (reference sequence). The CDR3 is made up of 13 amino acids. The V and J ends lost 4 bases and 2 bases respectively, with 8 bases between them. This chain's CDR3 is CASSFGGNYGYTF. The CDR3 nucleotides read TGTGCCAGCAGTTTTGGAGGGAACTATGGCTACACCTTC.

The table lists this clone with a few counts. The V call is TRBV7-3, the J call TRBJ2-2, with D possibly TRBD2 on 5 matching bases. Germline assignment: CDR1 SGHTA and CDR2 FQGTGA. The CDR3 runs 18 residues. The ends were cut back, 3 bases at V and 0 bases at J, with 17 bases in the middle. The CDR3 spells CASSFLSPAAANTGELFF. In DNA, the CDR3 is TGTGCCAGCAGCTTCCTCTCACCAGCGGCCGCGAACACCGGGGAGCTGTTTTTT. Variable domain in full (rest from reference TRBV7-3 and TRBJ2-2): GAGVSQTPSNKVTEKGKYVELRCDPISGHTALYWYRQSLGQGPEFLIYFQGTGAADDSGLPNDRFFAVRPEGSVSTLKIQRTERGDSAVYLCASSFLSPAAANTGELFFGEGSRLTVL.

The chain employs TRBV7-2 and TRBJ1-5; the D is unclear. CDR3 length: 14 residues. The germline CDR1 and CDR2 sequences are SGHTA and FQGNSA. Trimming left V 1 base short and J 1 base short, with 5 bases between. CDR3 loop: CASSLGFSNQPQHF. In DNA form, the CDR3 reads TGTGCCAGCAGCTTAGGGTTCAGCAATCAGCCCCAGCATTTT. Full variable domain (rest looked up from reference TRBV7-2 and TRBJ1-5): GAGVSQSPSNKVTEKGKDVELRCDPISGHTALYWYRQSLGQGLEFLIYFQGNSAPDKSGLPSDRFSAERTGGSVSTLTIQRTQQEDSAVYLCASSLGFSNQPQHFGDGTRLSIL.

The chain couples TRBV7-9 to TRBJ1-5; 7 bases are a match to TRBD1. CDR1 SEHNR and CDR2 FQNEAQ come from the germline V gene (reference sequence). With 1 base clipped from V and 10 bases from J, the junction kept 10 bases outside the gene matches. This CDR3 contains 15 residues. CDR3 DNA sequence: TGTGCCAGCAGCTTAGACCGGACAGGAGATGTTCCCCAGCATTTT. It encodes CASSLDRTGDVPQHF.

The chain carries TRBV18 and TRBJ1-1; TRBD1 agrees at 11 bases. Germline V gene sequence: CDR1 KGHSH, CDR2 LQKENI. There are 18 residues in the CDR3. J lost 3 bases, V lost 3 bases, and 12 bases had no gene match. CDR3 nucleotide sequence: TGTGCCAGCTCACCTAGGACAGGGGGCGCCCGCCTGCACACTGAAGCTTTCTTT. Its translation is CASSPRTGGARLHTEAFF. Drawing the rest from reference TRBV18 and TRBJ1-1, the complete variable domain is NAGVMQNPRHLVRRRGQEARLRCSPMKGHSHVYWYRQLPEEGLKFMVYLQKENIIDESGMPKERFSAEFPKEGPSILRIQQVVRGDSAAYFCASSPRTGGARLHTEAFFGQGTRLTVV.

As to this clone: This CDR3 is also generated by other DNA sequences in the sample. The V call is TRBV6-6, the J call TRBJ2-7; TRBD1 aligns across 7 bases. In germline, CDR1 is MNHNY, CDR2 SVGAGI (reference sequence). With 7 bases clipped from V and 2 bases from J, the junction kept 2 bases outside the gene matches. The CDR3 has 12 amino acids. The CDR3 nucleotides are TGTGCCAGCACGGGGACAGCCTACGAGCAGTACTTC. It translates to CASTGTAYEQYF.

CDR3 sequence: CASSPRTGGAETQYF. The CDR3 coding sequence is TGTGCCAGCAGCCCGAGGACAGGGGGCGCCGAGACCCAGTACTTC. The chain links TRBV28 to TRBJ2-5; 11 bases are shared with TRBD1. The V segment lost 6 bases and the J segment 5 bases; nucleotides outside the gene matches: 8. This CDR3 comprises 15 residues. Germline CDR1 and CDR2: MDHEN and SYDVKM.